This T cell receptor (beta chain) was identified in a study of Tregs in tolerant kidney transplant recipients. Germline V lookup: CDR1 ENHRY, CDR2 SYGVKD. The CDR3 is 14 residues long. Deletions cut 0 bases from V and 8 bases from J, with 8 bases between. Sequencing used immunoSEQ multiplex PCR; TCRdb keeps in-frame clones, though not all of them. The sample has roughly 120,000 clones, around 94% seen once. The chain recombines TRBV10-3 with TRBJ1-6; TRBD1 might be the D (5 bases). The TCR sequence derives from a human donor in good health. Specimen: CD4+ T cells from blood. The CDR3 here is CAISESSGHSPLHF. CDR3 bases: TGTGCCATCAGTGAGTCGTCGGGGCATTCACCCCTCCACTTT.